The 18 T cell receptor beta chains listed next were all sequenced from one sample in a study of blood T cell repertoires in COVID-19. Assay used: immunoSEQ multiplex PCR; TCRdb lists only in-frame clones, some missing. The profile covers approximately 170,000 clones, with about 85% appearing a single time and about 1.2% taken by the ten largest. Sequenced material: peripheral blood. Source of these receptors: a man aged 60 to 69 who had recovered from COVID-19.

This sequence joins TRBV6-6 and TRBJ1-4, with 7 positions matching TRBD1. The ends lost 6 bases at V and 7 bases at J; junction bases unmatched: 14. The germline gives CDR1 MNHNY, CDR2 SVGAGI (reference sequence). The CDR3 is made up of 16 amino acids. The CDR3 sequence is CASRQKDRAGTEKLFF. CDR3 DNA sequence: TGTGCCAGCAGGCAAAAAGACAGGGCGGGAACTGAAAAACTGTTTTTT.

The V call is TRBV6-6, the J call TRBJ1-1, with 7 bases lining up with TRBD1. Trimming removed 2 bases from V and 6 bases from J; junction bases left unmatched: 6. From germline, CDR1 is MNHNY and CDR2 SVGAGI (reference sequence). The CDR3 totals 14 residues. CDR3 in amino acids: CASSYRTGGAEAFF. The CDR3 coding sequence is TGTGCCAGCAGTTACCGGACAGGAGGGGCTGAAGCTTTCTTT.

The chain carries TRBV5-6 and TRBJ2-1; 9 bases line up with TRBD2. Germline trimming cut 6 bases from V and 2 bases from J; bases unmatched to any gene: 9. The CDR3 runs to 16 residues. CDR1 is SGHDT and CDR2 is YYEEEE in the germline V gene. CDR3 region: CASTLEGLAAYNEQFF. The CDR3 DNA reads as TGTGCCAGCACCCTGGAGGGACTAGCAGCCTACAATGAGCAGTTCTTC.

The V and J genes are TRBV15 and TRBJ1-5, with D perhaps matching TRBD1 (5 bases). V was shortened by 5 bases and J by 11 bases, with 19 bases between the two germline ends. The CDR3 has 14 residues. The germline V gene has CDR1 LNHNV and CDR2 YYDKDF (reference sequence). CDR3 sequence reads: CATSGGAGIHSQHF. CDR3 DNA: TGTGCCACCAGCGGAGGGGCGGGGATTCATTCCCAGCATTTT.

This clone was found once. The V and J genes are TRBV19 and TRBJ2-5; TRBD1 matches 7 bases. The CDR3 has 15 residues. Per germline, CDR1 LNHDA and CDR2 SQIVND (reference sequence). Trimming cost V 5 bases and J 0 bases; bases outside gene matches: 6. CDR3 residues: CASSLTGTDQETQYF. For the CDR3, the DNA is TGTGCCAGTAGTCTTACTGGGACAGACCAAGAGACCCAGTACTTC.

The genes are TRBV7-3 and TRBJ2-2; unclear D gene. Per the germline V gene, CDR1 is SGHTA and CDR2 is FQGTGA. The CDR3 has 14 residues. The V gene lost 2 bases and the J gene lost 3 bases, with 7 bases spanning the gap. CDR3 nucleotides: TGTGCCAGCAGCTTAGACTTCTACACCGGGGAGCTGTTTTTT. Translated, it gives CASSLDFYTGELFF. The full variable domain, rest sourced from reference TRBV7-3 and TRBJ2-2, is GAGVSQTPSNKVTEKGKYVELRCDPISGHTALYWYRQSLGQGPEFLIYFQGTGAADDSGLPNDRFFAVRPEGSVSTLKIQRTERGDSAVYLCASSLDFYTGELFFGEGSRLTVL.

The chain recombines TRBV6-4 with TRBJ2-1; D perhaps matches TRBD1 (5 bases). Looked up from germline, CDR1 is MRHNA and CDR2 is SNTAGT. This CDR3 has 13 amino acids. Trimming removed 2 bases from V and 7 bases from J, with 9 bases in between. The CDR3: CASSDRGGNEQFF. The CDR3 DNA is TGTGCCAGCAGTGACAGGGGCGGAAATGAGCAGTTCTTC.

The table lists this clone with a few counts. The rearrangement joins TRBV19 to TRBJ2-7, with TRBD1 identical over 7 bases. The J segment lost 2 bases and the V segment lost 5 bases, leaving 9 bases of the junction unmatched. The CDR3 runs to 15 residues. CDR1 and CDR2 (germline): LNHDA, SQIVND (reference sequence). The CDR3 is CASSPWDRSTYEQYF. The CDR3 DNA sequence: TGTGCCAGTAGTCCTTGGGACAGATCGACCTACGAGCAGTACTTC.

This chain joins TRBV12-3 or TRBV12-4 and TRBJ1-2; TRBD1 might be the D (6 bases). V shed 5 bases and J shed 6 bases, with 10 bases lying between them. The length of the CDR3 is 12 residues. CDR3 region: CASSVQGNGYTF. The CDR3 nucleotides read TGTGCCAGCAGTGTACAGGGCAATGGCTACACCTTC.

The V and J genes are TRBV12-3 or TRBV12-4 and TRBJ2-7; D remains ambiguous. The CDR3 is 13 residues long. Trimming stripped 6 bases from V and 2 bases from J, with 11 bases between. The chain's CDR3 is CASSKTPTYEQYF. CDR3 coding DNA: TGTGCCAGCAGCAAGACACCGACCTACGAGCAGTACTTC.

The chain uses TRBV5-8 and TRBJ1-1; 8 positions match TRBD1. Trimming cost V 2 bases and J 3 bases; bases outside gene matches: 3. The germline gives CDR1 SGHTS, CDR2 YDEGEE. CDR3 length: 14 amino acids. CDR3 loop: CASSFRGLDTEAFF. The CDR3 nucleotides are TGTGCCAGCAGCTTCAGGGGGCTCGACACTGAAGCTTTCTTT.

The chain is built from TRBV6-1 and TRBJ1-1; TRBD1 agrees at 7 bases. Germline CDR1 MNHNS, CDR2 SASEGT. V lost 0 bases to trimming and J lost 4 bases; unmatched junction nucleotides: 5. CDR3 length: 15 residues. The CDR3 sequence is CASSEAGDRTTEAFF. As DNA, the CDR3 is TGTGCCAGCAGTGAAGCTGGGGACAGAACCACTGAAGCTTTCTTT.

This chain uses TRBV7-9 with TRBJ1-1, with 7 bases lining up with TRBD1. V trimming: 1 base; J trimming: 1 base; junction bases outside the gene matches: 0. This CDR3 contains 14 residues. The V gene's germline CDR1 is SEHNR and CDR2 FQNEAQ (reference sequence). This CDR3 is CASSLGTGNTEAFF. CDR3 nucleotides: TGTGCCAGCAGCTTAGGGACAGGGAACACTGAAGCTTTCTTT. Based on the CDR3 plus reference TRBV7-9 and TRBJ1-1, the full variable domain is DTGVSQNPRHKITKRGQNVTFRCDPISEHNRLYWYRQTLGQGPEFLTYFQNEAQLEKSRLLSDRFSAERPKGSFSTLEIQRTEQGDSAMYLCASSLGTGNTEAFFGQGTRLTVV.

The chain uses TRBV18 and TRBJ1-5; D call uncertain. V lost 3 bases and J lost 0, with 9 bases in between. The CDR3 contains 15 residues. CDR1 is KGHSH and CDR2 is LQKENI in the germline V gene. The CDR3 DNA reads TGTGCCAGCTCACCTAACGGGGATAGCAATCAGCCCCAGCATTTT. Translation: CASSPNGDSNQPQHF.

Only a few counts were recorded for this clone. V and J are TRBV20-1 and TRBJ2-7; the match to TRBD2 covers 9 bases. With V trimmed by 3 bases and J by 4 bases, 13 bases remained unmatched. Germline loops: CDR1 DFQATT, CDR2 SNEGSKA (reference sequence). This CDR3 spans 16 amino acids. The CDR3 bases are TGCAGTGCTAGTGGGGACCAGCGGGGGGATGGTTACGAGCAGTACTTC. Translated: CSASGDQRGDGYEQYF.

CDR3: CASSLPLGQTSYGYTF. The DNA of the CDR3 is TGTGCCAGCAGCTTGCCCCTGGGACAGACATCCTATGGCTACACCTTC. This sequence joins TRBV5-6 and TRBJ1-2; 7 bases fit TRBD1. Germline lookup yields CDR1 SGHDT and CDR2 YYEEEE. The CDR3 loop spans 16 amino acids. V shed 1 base, J shed 4 bases, and the junction held 10 bases outside the gene matches.

The chain carries TRBV5-4 and TRBJ2-5, with 12 bases matching TRBD2. V dropped 3 bases and J dropped 5; count of bases not matched to a gene: 5. The germline V gene has CDR1 SGHNT and CDR2 YYREEE (reference sequence). CDR3 length: 15 residues. CDR3 nucleotide sequence: TGTGCCAGCAGCTCTGCCGGGACTAGCGGGGAGACCCAGTACTTC. This translates into CASSSAGTSGETQYF.

The V gene is TRBV5-1, the J gene TRBJ1-4, with 9 bases that match TRBD1. The CDR3 loop spans 17 amino acids. Trimming removed 4 bases from V and 7 bases from J; junction bases left unmatched: 14. The germline V gene encodes CDR1 SGHRS and CDR2 YFSETQ. The CDR3 sequence is CASSDSGTGFDFEKLFF. The CDR3 DNA reads as TGCGCCAGCAGCGACTCCGGGACAGGGTTCGATTTTGAAAAACTGTTTTTT.